This T cell receptor beta chain was retrieved from a study of T cells in tuberculosis. The data were produced by immunoSEQ multiplex PCR, yet TCRdb's version contains in-frame clones alone and is incomplete. Of about 43,000 clones listed, roughly 96% are singletons. This CDR3 has 13 residues. The V end lost 6 bases, the J end lost 1 base, and 8 bases lay between the germline ends. Germline values: CDR1 SGHDN, CDR2 FVKESK. The sample holds one count of this clone. The antigen is undetermined. Study-wide results and caveats: Cases with active tuberculosis were adults, while controls were adolescents.

This receptor was obtained from a donor aged 10-29 years with latent tuberculosis or without tuberculosis infection. Input material: PBMCs. V gene TRBV14 combines with J gene TRBJ2-3; the D gene is possibly TRBD1 (5 bases). The DNA for the CDR3 is TGTGCCAGCAGGGTAGGGGGCACAGATACGCAGTATTTT. Residues: CASRVGGTDTQYF.